This TCR beta chain was captured in a study of blood T cell repertoires in COVID-19. Study details: The United States, Italy and Spain provided the acute and convalescent COVID-19 samples. PBMCs, B-cell-depleted T cells, or T cells provided the cDNA or gDNA that made up the material.

The authors' processing: Reference gene primer amplification gave estimated nucleated cell counts. The data were produced by immunoSEQ multiplex PCR, yet TCRdb's version contains in-frame clones alone and is incomplete. V, J and clone size derive from that table, while D and trimming were established from the DNA sequence. The sample carries about 85,000 clones, almost 90% recorded once. This CDR3 has 13 amino acids. Deletions cut 9 bases from V and 2 bases from J, with 12 bases between. CDR1 LNHDA and CDR2 SQIVND come from the germline V gene (reference sequence). The chain has TRBV19 and TRBJ2-3; a weak D match, TRBD2 (7 bases). The source is an elderly woman with active or convalescent COVID-19. Material: peripheral blood. The CDR3, as DNA: TGTGCCAGCCGGGGGGCACACACAGATACGCAGTATTTT. As protein: CASRGAHTDTQYF.